The 29 T cell receptor beta chains below all came from one sample that was sequenced in a study of CD8+ T cells in alopecia areata listed by TCRdb under 2018. Library prep was done by the immunoSEQ multiplex PCR assay. To provide template for TCR sequencing, every sample had RNA extracted and reverse transcribed into cDNA. TCRdb retrieved this table from immuneACCESS and kept in-frame rearrangements only. Not all clones are present; in checked studies, unresolved V genes account for under half, and no reason is known for the remainder. A total of more than 150,000 clones appear in this sample, around 51% of them only once. The top ten constitute 9.5% to 13% of the sample. According to the study, the label for this sample's treatment or condition signals: oral pan-JAK inhibitor, 5-10 mg twice daily. Sequencing was performed on CD8+ T cells sorted from blood, taken around week 53, from a patient treated with tofacitinib. These receptors all stem from a human donor with alopecia areata.

V gene TRBV7-9 combines with J gene TRBJ2-7, with a possible D match to TRBD2 (5 bases). Looked up from germline, CDR1 is SEHNR and CDR2 is FQNEAQ (reference sequence). This CDR3 is 16 amino acids long. The V gene lost 1 base and the J gene lost 7 bases, with 20 bases spanning the gap. CDR3 nucleotides: TGTGCCAGCAGCTTAGAGGAAGGCCAAAGAGGGTTTGAGCAGTACTTC. This sequence encodes CASSLEEGQRGFEQYF.

This clone was seen a handful of times. V gene TRBV6-1 combines with J gene TRBJ1-6, with 8 bases aligning to TRBD1. Germline CDR1 MNHNS, CDR2 SASEGT. CDR3 length equals 12 residues. With 8 bases clipped from V and 6 bases from J, the junction kept 0 bases outside the gene matches. This CDR3 reads CASGQGNSPLHF. CDR3 bases: TGTGCCAGCGGACAGGGTAATTCACCCCTCCACTTT.

The J gene is TRBJ2-2, the V gene TRBV29-1; TRBD1 aligns across 7 bases. The J segment lost 2 bases and the V segment lost 4 bases, leaving 7 bases of the junction unmatched. The CDR3 runs to 15 residues. The germline V gene encodes CDR1 SQVTM and CDR2 ANQGSEA. CDR3 sequence: CSVAWDSLNTGELFF. As DNA, the CDR3 is TGCAGCGTTGCGTGGGACAGCCTCAACACCGGGGAGCTGTTTTTT.

The CDR3 loop is CASSVEETYSTDTQYF. The DNA for the CDR3 is TGTGCCAGCAGCGTAGAGGAGACTTACTCCACAGATACGCAGTATTTT. The chain uses TRBV9 and TRBJ2-3; D is undetermined. Germline V gene lookup returns CDR1 SGDLS and CDR2 YYNGEE. The V end was cut by 0 bases, the J end by 2 bases, with 13 bases between. The CDR3 sequence is 16 residues long.

The chain carries TRBV5-6 and TRBJ2-1; perhaps TRBD2 as D (5 bases). The V gene lost 0 bases and the J gene lost 4 bases, with 14 bases spanning the gap. Germline-derived CDR1 and CDR2 are SGHDT and YYEEEE. CDR3 length equals 16 residues. The CDR3 nucleotides read TGTGCCAGCAGCTTGGATCGAGCGGAGATGTACAATGAGCAGTTCTTC. Protein: CASSLDRAEMYNEQFF. Full variable domain (remainder filled in from reference TRBV5-6 and TRBJ2-1): DAGVTQSPTHLIKTRGQQVTLRCSPKSGHDTVSWYQQALGQGPQFIFQYYEEEERQRGNFPDRFSGHQFPNYSSELNVNALLLGDSALYLCASSLDRAEMYNEQFFGPGTRLTVL.

The CDR3 bases are TGTGCCAGCAGCGTAGTCGGGGGGCTCACTAGCACAGATACGCAGTATTTT. This encodes CASSVVGGLTSTDTQYF. The chain carries TRBV9 and TRBJ2-3, with D possibly being TRBD2 (7 bases). The germline gives CDR1 SGDLS, CDR2 YYNGEE. The CDR3 is 17 residues long. Trimming left V 0 bases short and J 0 bases short, with 14 bases between.

The chain employs TRBV9 and TRBJ2-3; D unresolved. This CDR3 is built from 14 residues. Germline CDR1 reads SGDLS; CDR2 reads YYNGEE. Trimming shortened V by 4 bases and J by 0 bases, and 9 bases separated the two germline ends. The CDR3 is CASSPQKSTDTQYF. CDR3 nucleotide sequence: TGTGCCAGCAGCCCCCAGAAGAGCACAGATACGCAGTATTTT.

This chain links TRBV6-5 with TRBJ1-5; D not certain. V lost 6 bases and J 4 bases, leaving 10 bases between the germline ends. Germline CDR1 and CDR2: MNHEY and SVGAGI. This CDR3 has 13 residues. CDR3 nucleotides: TGTGCCAGCAGGGAATGGGAGAATCAGCCCCAGCATTTT. It is translated as CASREWENQPQHF.

This clone came up a few times. The rearrangement links TRBV15 to TRBJ2-7; 9 positions match TRBD1. Losses at the gene ends were 3 bases for V and 6 bases for J; bases not matched to a gene: 9. CDR1 and CDR2 (germline): LNHNV, YYDKDF (reference sequence). CDR3 length equals 15 residues. CDR3 sequence: CATSSTVGQGTEQYF. The CDR3 DNA sequence: TGTGCCACCAGCAGCACCGTGGGACAGGGAACCGAGCAGTACTTC.

The V call is TRBV15, the J call TRBJ1-1, with a weak D call TRBD1 (5 bases). Germline assignment: CDR1 LNHNV and CDR2 YYDKDF (reference sequence). The CDR3 has 19 amino acids. Trimming stripped 5 bases from V and 1 base from J, with 26 bases between. For the CDR3, the DNA is TGTGCCACCAGCGCTAACCAAGACAGTTTTGGGATCAGGAACACTGAAGCTTTCTTT. This encodes CATSANQDSFGIRNTEAFF.

This sequence joins TRBV27 and TRBJ2-2, with a tentative D call TRBD1 (6 bases). In germline, CDR1 is MNHEY, CDR2 SMNVEV (reference sequence). The CDR3 covers 15 residues. V dropped 7 bases and J dropped 4 bases, with 16 bases sitting between them. Here the CDR3 reads CASNGNRESTGELFF. The DNA of the CDR3 is TGTGCCAGCAACGGGAACAGGGAGAGCACCGGGGAGCTGTTTTTT.

V usage is TRBV7-2 and J usage is TRBJ2-7; D call uncertain. V was cut by 5 bases and J by 0 bases, with 11 bases left in between. The CDR3 is 14 residues long. From germline, CDR1 is SGHTA and CDR2 FQGNSA. This chain's CDR3 is CASSPLAASYEQYF. The CDR3 DNA sequence: TGTGCCAGCAGCCCCTTGGCGGCCTCCTACGAGCAGTACTTC.

The sample holds one count of this clone. V and J are TRBV11-2 and TRBJ1-1, with 8 bases identical to TRBD1. Germline V CDR1 and CDR2: SGHAT, FQNNGV. The CDR3 length is 12 residues. The V segment lost 7 bases and the J segment 7 bases; nucleotides outside the gene matches: 5. CDR3 nucleotides: TGTGCCAGCACCTCAGGGGGCAGTGAAGCTTTCTTT. This encodes CASTSGGSEAFF.

This clone showed up just a few times. The rearrangement joins TRBV10-3 to TRBJ2-4; a weak D match, TRBD1 (5 bases). Trimming cost V 0 bases and J 7 bases, with 10 bases left between them. From germline, CDR1 is ENHRY and CDR2 SYGVKD. The length of the CDR3 is 14 residues. The CDR3 sequence is CAISESGRANIQYF. The CDR3 region has the DNA TGTGCCATCAGTGAGTCCGGCAGGGCCAACATTCAGTACTTC.

V gene TRBV7-3 combines with J gene TRBJ1-1; D is undetermined. The CDR3 totals 13 residues. CDR1 is SGHTA and CDR2 is FQGTGA in the germline V gene. V was shortened by 6 bases and J by 0 bases, with 8 bases between the two germline ends. CDR3 loop: CASSPVLNTEAFF. The CDR3 DNA sequence: TGTGCCAGCAGTCCTGTCCTGAACACTGAAGCTTTCTTT.

This clone was picked up a small number of times. The chain recombines TRBV2 with TRBJ2-3; the D is unclear. Germline CDR1 reads SNHLY; CDR2 reads FYNNEI. V was trimmed by 5 bases and J by 0 bases, leaving 3 bases between them. The CDR3 sequence is 12 residues long. The DNA for the CDR3 is TGTGCCAGCAGTCCTAGCACAGATACGCAGTATTTT. Protein: CASSPSTDTQYF.

The J gene is TRBJ1-2, the V gene TRBV27; tentatively, D is TRBD1 (6 bases). Germline V CDR1 and CDR2: MNHEY, SMNVEV (reference sequence). V gave up 5 bases and J gave up 4 bases, with 23 bases separating them. This CDR3 has 17 amino acids. Here the CDR3 reads CASSLQLPTGHSYGYTF. CDR3 coding DNA: TGTGCCAGCAGTCTCCAGTTACCGACAGGACACAGCTATGGCTACACCTTC.

The chain carries TRBV30 and TRBJ1-2; D is ambiguous. The CDR3 runs 8 residues. V was pared by 5 bases and J by 11 bases, with 6 bases between. Germline assignment: CDR1 GTSNPN and CDR2 SVGIG (reference sequence). The CDR3 reads CAWERYTF. Written as DNA, the CDR3 is TGTGCCTGGGAGCGGTACACCTTC.

This rearrangement joins TRBV7-9 to TRBJ1-6, with a weak D call TRBD1 (5 bases). The CDR3 has 15 residues. V was cut by 1 base and J by 15 bases, with 19 bases left in between. Germline loops: CDR1 SEHNR, CDR2 FQNEAQ (reference sequence). CDR3 amino acids: CASSLVGGALLLLHF. The DNA for the CDR3 is TGTGCCAGCAGCTTAGTAGGAGGGGCCTTACTACTCCTCCACTTT.

The chain combines TRBV29-1 with TRBJ2-5, with D possibly TRBD1 on 5 matching bases. Per the germline V gene, CDR1 is SQVTM and CDR2 is ANQGSEA. The CDR3 spans 16 residues. V was shortened by 0 bases and J by 2 bases, with 16 bases between the two germline ends. The CDR3 DNA reads as TGCAGCGTTGAAGACCAGGGTAACACCATGCAAGAGACCCAGTACTTC. It is translated as CSVEDQGNTMQETQYF.

This clone was seen a few times. The V call is TRBV19, the J call TRBJ2-1; the match to TRBD2 covers 8 bases. Germline CDR1 reads LNHDA; CDR2 reads SQIVND (reference sequence). The CDR3 runs to 15 residues. V lost 3 bases, J lost 6 bases, and 7 bases stayed unmatched. Here the CDR3 reads CASSMAQRGPNEQFF. CDR3 bases: TGTGCCAGTAGTATGGCCCAGCGGGGGCCCAATGAGCAGTTCTTC.

Comment on this clone: A read error is likely here: a far larger clone is one base away. The V and J genes are TRBV27 and TRBJ1-6; D call uncertain. CDR1 and CDR2 from the germline V gene are MNHEY and SMNVEV (reference sequence). Trimming took off 6 bases at V and 7 bases at J, with 7 bases between the two ends. The CDR3 is 12 residues long. CDR3 nucleotide sequence: TGTGCCAGCAGCGTAGGGAATTCACCCCTCCACTTT. The encoded protein is CASSVGNSPLHF.

The rearrangement links TRBV2 to TRBJ2-3; 10 bases align to TRBD2. CDR1 and CDR2 from the germline V gene are SNHLY and FYNNEI. The CDR3 has 17 residues. V gave up 5 bases and J gave up 2 bases; unmatched junction bases: 10. The CDR3 bases are TGTGCCAGCAGTCCACTCCTAGCGGGGGAGTACACAGATACGCAGTATTTT. Encoded protein: CASSPLLAGEYTDTQYF. The variable domain in full, with the rest retrieved from reference TRBV2 and TRBJ2-3, is EPEVTQTPSHQVTQMGQEVILRCVPISNHLYFYWYRQILGQKVEFLVSFYNNEISEKSEIFDDQFSVERPDGSNFTLKIRSTKLEDSAMYFCASSPLLAGEYTDTQYFGPGTRLTVL.

The rearrangement links TRBV27 to TRBJ1-6; 7 bases align to TRBD1. The CDR3 is 15 residues long. From germline, CDR1 is MNHEY and CDR2 SMNVEV (reference sequence). The J segment lost 8 bases and the V segment lost 4 bases, leaving 8 bases of the junction unmatched. In nucleotides, the CDR3 is TGTGCCAGCAGTTCGACCACAGGGGTATATTCACCCCTCCACTTT. This encodes CASSSTTGVYSPLHF.

The chain carries TRBV7-9 and TRBJ2-7; D could derive from TRBD1 or TRBD2 (5 bases each). V lost 4 bases, J lost 7 bases, and 14 bases lay in between. CDR1 is SEHNR, CDR2 FQNEAQ, per germline (reference sequence). The CDR3 consists of 13 residues. CDR3 DNA: TGTGCCAGCAGCTACCCGGGACGATGGGAGCAGTACTTC. Translation gives CASSYPGRWEQYF.

The chain combines TRBV27 with TRBJ2-2; 12 bases are shared with TRBD2. The J segment lost 4 bases and the V segment lost 7 bases, leaving 7 bases of the junction unmatched. Germline CDR1 MNHEY, CDR2 SMNVEV (reference sequence). The CDR3 runs to 16 residues. The CDR3 loop reads CASNLAGGPRTGELFF. CDR3 DNA sequence: TGTGCCAGCAACCTAGCGGGGGGGCCCCGCACCGGGGAGCTGTTTTTT.

The J gene is TRBJ2-5, the V gene TRBV11-2; D call uncertain. Germline V lookup: CDR1 SGHAT, CDR2 FQNNGV. The CDR3 is 15 amino acids. Trimming cost V 5 bases and J 2 bases, with 15 bases left between them. This chain's CDR3 is CASSQGPTPQETQYF. CDR3 DNA: TGTGCCAGCAGCCAAGGCCCCACCCCTCAAGAGACCCAGTACTTC.

The chain recombines TRBV29-1 with TRBJ2-3; 7 bases are shared with TRBD1. Trimming cost V 7 bases and J 0 bases; bases outside gene matches: 4. CDR1 is SQVTM, CDR2 ANQGSEA, per germline. This CDR3 is 13 amino acids long. In DNA, the CDR3 is TGCAGCGCTGCGACAGGGAGCACAGATACGCAGTATTTT. Translated: CSAATGSTDTQYF.

The genes are TRBV7-9 and TRBJ1-2; D is perhaps TRBD1 (5 bases). Looked up from germline, CDR1 is SEHNR and CDR2 is FQNEAQ (reference sequence). The germline V and J ends were trimmed by 4 bases and 4 bases, with 10 bases remaining between them. CDR3 length equals 13 residues. The CDR3 coding sequence is TGTGCCAGCAGCTCCCGGAGGGGCTATGGCTACACCTTC. It encodes CASSSRRGYGYTF.